Presented here are 15 T cell receptor beta chains from one specimen sequenced in a study of cytomegalovirus exposure and HLA in healthy donors. In the PCR, 60 Vbeta and 13 Jbeta primers were used. Assay used: immunoSEQ multiplex PCR; TCRdb lists only in-frame clones, some missing. The sample yields 180,000 or so clones, approximately 85% seen once. Material: PBMCs. These receptors all come from a man in his late teens or twenties in good health and CMV-seropositive.

The CDR3 loop is CASRGQQGFNYGYTF. DNA of the CDR3: TGTGCCAGCAGGGGACAACAGGGGTTTAACTATGGCTACACCTTC. The J gene is TRBJ1-2, the V gene TRBV7-2, with 7 nucleotides matching TRBD1. From germline, CDR1 is SGHTA and CDR2 FQGNSA. V gave up 6 bases and J gave up 1 base; unmatched junction bases: 8. The CDR3 has 15 amino acids. The complete variable domain, with remaining parts taken from reference TRBV7-2 and TRBJ1-2, reads GAGVSQSPSNKVTEKGKDVELRCDPISGHTALYWYRQSLGQGLEFLIYFQGNSAPDKSGLPSDRFSAERTGGSVSTLTIQRTQQEDSAVYLCASRGQQGFNYGYTFGSGTRLTVV.

The chain joins TRBV18 to TRBJ1-1; TRBD1 is a possible D gene (5 bases). Trimming stripped 1 base from V and 4 bases from J, with 16 bases between. Per germline, CDR1 KGHSH and CDR2 LQKENI. The CDR3 length is 16 residues. The CDR3 region is CASSPRGGKGSTEAFF. Written as DNA, the CDR3 is TGTGCCAGCTCACCACGCGGGGGAAAAGGGAGCACTGAAGCTTTCTTT. Complete variable domain (other parts from reference TRBV18 and TRBJ1-1): NAGVMQNPRHLVRRRGQEARLRCSPMKGHSHVYWYRQLPEEGLKFMVYLQKENIIDESGMPKERFSAEFPKEGPSILRIQQVVRGDSAAYFCASSPRGGKGSTEAFFGQGTRLTVV.

This clone was seen a single time. The chain carries TRBV5-4 and TRBJ2-7; perhaps TRBD2 as D (7 bases). Germline V gene lookup returns CDR1 SGHNT and CDR2 YYREEE (reference sequence). The CDR3 contains 16 residues. V was trimmed by 4 bases and J by 6 bases, leaving 23 bases between them. For the CDR3, the DNA is TGTGCCAGCAGCCCAGCGGGTGAGGCGGGGGCCTTCGAGCAGTACTTC. Protein product: CASSPAGEAGAFEQYF.

The chain employs TRBV12-5 and TRBJ1-3; D gene uncertain. CDR3 length: 12 amino acids. V lost 2 bases, J lost 4 bases, and 3 bases lay in between. Germline V gene lookup returns CDR1 LGHNT and CDR2 FRNRAP. CDR3 DNA sequence: TGTGCTAGTGGTTTGCGGGGAAACACCATATATTTT. Translating it yields CASGLRGNTIYF.

The V gene is TRBV7-9, the J gene TRBJ2-1, with D possibly matching TRBD2 (6 bases). Trimming left V 1 base short and J 7 bases short, with 8 bases between. The CDR3 covers 13 residues. The V gene's germline CDR1 is SEHNR and CDR2 FQNEAQ (reference sequence). The CDR3 sequence: CASSLEGRNEQFF. CDR3 sequence (DNA): TGTGCCAGCAGCTTAGAAGGGAGGAATGAGCAGTTCTTC.

This chain uses TRBV1 with TRBJ2-5; the table's D call, TRBD2, has no DNA check behind it. TRBV1 is labeled a pseudogene. This CDR3 has 19 residues. The CDR3 loop is CTSSRRLGGGRWSQETQYF. The CDR3 DNA sequence: TGCACCAGCAGCCGCCGGCTAGGGGGGGGGAGGTGGTCCCAAGAGACCCAGTACTTC.

The chain is built from TRBV9 and TRBJ2-3; 11 positions match TRBD2. After removal of 0 bases from V and 2 bases from J, the junction contained 8 bases not matched to a gene. The CDR3 is 18 residues long. From germline, CDR1 is SGDLS and CDR2 YYNGEE. CDR3 bases: TGTGCCAGCAGCGTAGGAGCTAGCGGGGGGCGCTACACAGATACGCAGTATTTT. Translation gives CASSVGASGGRYTDTQYF. Together with reference TRBV9 and TRBJ2-3, the CDR3 gives the full variable domain: DSGVTQTPKHLITATGQRVTLRCSPRSGDLSVYWYQQSLDQGLQFLIQYYNGEERAKGNILERFSAQQFPDLHSELNLSSLELGDSALYFCASSVGASGGRYTDTQYFGPGTRLTVL.

The chain is built from TRBV11-1 and TRBJ1-1, with D hard to call. CDR3 length equals 14 residues. CDR1 is SGHAT and CDR2 is FQDESV in the germline V gene (reference sequence). V lost 10 bases and J 2 bases, leaving 17 bases between the germline ends. CDR3 sequence: CATSREVLNTEAFF. CDR3 sequence (DNA): TGTGCCACCTCGCGGGAGGTGCTCAACACTGAAGCTTTCTTT. Looking up the rest from reference TRBV11-1 and TRBJ1-1 gives the full variable domain: EAEVAQSPRYKITEKSQAVAFWCDPISGHATLYWYRQILGQGPELLVQFQDESVVDDSQLPKDRFSAERLKGVDSTLKIQPAELGDSAMYLCATSREVLNTEAFFGQGTRLTVV.

This clone has a single count. V and J are TRBV7-9 and TRBJ2-1; perhaps TRBD1 as D (6 bases). This CDR3 has 14 amino acids. V was shortened by 8 bases and J by 5 bases, with 16 bases between the two germline ends. Germline assignment: CDR1 SEHNR and CDR2 FQNEAQ (reference sequence). CDR3 nucleotide sequence: TGTGCCAGCCAACAGGGATTCGCGGACAATGAGCAGTTCTTC. Its protein product is CASQQGFADNEQFF.

The table lists this clone with a few counts. The chain links TRBV6-5 to TRBJ1-5, with D perhaps TRBD1 (6 bases). The CDR3 spans 15 residues. The germline V and J ends were trimmed by 7 bases and 3 bases, with 16 bases remaining between them. Germline V gene sequence: CDR1 MNHEY, CDR2 SVGAGI. DNA for the CDR3: TGTGCCAGCACCCCGGGAGGGGGTACCAATCAGCCCCAGCATTTT. Protein sequence: CASTPGGGTNQPQHF.

The chain uses TRBV10-1 and TRBJ2-3, with D uncertain. The CDR3 covers 12 residues. V was shortened by 5 bases and J by 8 bases, with 11 bases between the two germline ends. From germline, CDR1 is WNHNN and CDR2 SYGVQD (reference sequence). The CDR3 loop reads CASSMTASTQYF. CDR3 sequence (DNA): TGCGCCAGCAGTATGACTGCCAGTACGCAGTATTTT.

The chain employs TRBV5-1 and TRBJ2-7, with 7 bases that match TRBD2. The CDR3 runs to 14 residues. The germline gives CDR1 SGHRS, CDR2 YFSETQ. After removal of 1 base from V and 3 bases from J, the junction contained 4 bases not matched to a gene. CDR3 sequence reads: CASSLLPGGYEQYF. The CDR3 nucleotides read TGCGCCAGCAGCTTGCTTCCGGGGGGCTACGAGCAGTACTTC.

About this clone: Other DNA variants within this sample encode the same CDR3. The chain is built from TRBV7-2 and TRBJ1-5; unclear D gene. The CDR3 has 16 residues. The V gene lost 5 bases and the J gene lost 4 bases, with 18 bases spanning the gap. Germline CDR1 reads SGHTA; CDR2 reads FQGNSA. CDR3 sequence reads: CASSHPVPGGNQPQHF. The CDR3 DNA follows: TGTGCCAGCAGCCATCCGGTACCGGGAGGTAATCAGCCCCAGCATTTT.

V and J are TRBV14 and TRBJ1-1; TRBD1 matches at 9 bases. This CDR3 contains 13 residues. J lost 5 bases, V lost 6 bases, and 4 bases had no gene match. Germline V lookup: CDR1 SGHDN, CDR2 FVKESK. This CDR3 reads CASSRDRVTEAFF. CDR3 DNA sequence: TGTGCCAGCAGTCGGGACAGGGTAACTGAAGCTTTCTTT. Filled out from reference TRBV14 and TRBJ1-1, the complete variable domain reads EAGVTQFPSHSVIEKGQTVTLRCDPISGHDNLYWYRRVMGKEIKFLLHFVKESKQDESGMPNNRFLAERTGGTYSTLKVQPAELEDSGVYFCASSRDRVTEAFFGQGTRLTVV.

In DNA, the CDR3 is TGCGCCAGCAGCCATCCACCTCTTGGGGGCGGTAATTCACCCCTCCACTTT. Encoded protein: CASSHPPLGGGNSPLHF. The rearrangement uses TRBV4-1 and TRBJ1-6; a possible D gene is TRBD1 (6 bases). V shed 3 bases and J shed 6 bases, with 18 bases lying between them. Per germline, CDR1 MGHRA and CDR2 YSYEKL. This CDR3 region has 17 residues.